The 2 T cell receptor beta chains below were found in one sample sequenced in a study of blood T cell repertoires in COVID-19. Sequenced by immunoSEQ multiplex PCR; TCRdb stores in-frame clones only, minus some. Of about 200,000 clones in the sample, around 95% were seen once. Input material: peripheral blood. These TCRs come from a man aged 25 to 40 with COVID-19, enrolled during active disease.

The table lists this clone with a count of one. The chain has TRBV7-6 and TRBJ2-3, with 8 bases fitting TRBD2. J was trimmed by 4 bases and V by 1 base; bases with no gene match: 10. Germline V gene lookup returns CDR1 SGHVS and CDR2 FNYEAQ. The CDR3 runs to 17 residues. The DNA of the CDR3 is TGTGCCAGCAGCTTAGGGCTTTTGCGGGGGGTGGCAGATACGCAGTATTTT. Residues: CASSLGLLRGVADTQYF.

This chain uses TRBV5-4 with TRBJ1-2, with 12 bases identical to TRBD1. J lost 5 bases, V lost 4 bases, and 12 bases had no gene match. Germline CDR1 is SGHNT and CDR2 is YYREEE (reference sequence). This CDR3 is built from 17 residues. CDR3 protein: CASSPGQGANSGYGYTF. As DNA, the CDR3 is TGTGCCAGCAGCCCGGGACAGGGGGCGAATTCGGGGTATGGCTACACCTTC.